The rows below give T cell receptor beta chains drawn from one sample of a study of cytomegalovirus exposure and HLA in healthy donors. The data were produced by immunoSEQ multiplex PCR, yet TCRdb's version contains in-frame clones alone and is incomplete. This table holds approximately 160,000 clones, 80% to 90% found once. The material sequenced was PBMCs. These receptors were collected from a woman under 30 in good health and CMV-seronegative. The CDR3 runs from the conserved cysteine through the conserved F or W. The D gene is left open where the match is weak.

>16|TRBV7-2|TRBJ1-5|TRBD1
TGTGCCAGCAGCTTAGCGCTACGGACAGGAGGTCAGCCCCAGCATTTT
CASSLALRTGGQPQHF
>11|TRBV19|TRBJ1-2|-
TGTGCCAGTATAGGACTATATGGCTACACCTTC
CASIGLYGYTF
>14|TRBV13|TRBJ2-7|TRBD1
TGTGCCAGCAGCGCCGGACAGGGGGCCTACGAGCAGTACTTC
CASSAGQGAYEQYF
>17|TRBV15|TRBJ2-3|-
TGTGCCACCAGCAGAGATAAGGGGGAGTCTAGCACAGATACGCAGTATTTT
CATSRDKGESSTDTQYF
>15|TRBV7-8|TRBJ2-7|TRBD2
TGTGCCAGCAGCGGAGGGACTAGCGGGAGCTACGAGCAGTACTTC
CASSGGTSGSYEQYF
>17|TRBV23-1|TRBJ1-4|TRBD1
TGCGCCAGCAGTCATTACTTCCGGGACAGGGAGGGTGAAAAACTGTTTTTT
CASSHYFRDREGEKLFF
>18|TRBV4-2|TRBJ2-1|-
TGTGCCAGCAGCCAAGATCGATATAGCGGAAGCTCCTACAATGAGCAGTTCTTC
CASSQDRYSGSSYNEQFF
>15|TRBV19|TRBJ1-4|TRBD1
TGTGCCAGTAGTCCTCTGACAGGGGGCGGCGAAAAACTGTTTTTT
CASSPLTGGGEKLFF
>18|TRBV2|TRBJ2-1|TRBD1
TGTGCCAGCAGGTCGGGACAGGGGGTCTCTAGGACCTACAATGAGCAGTTCTTC
CASRSGQGVSRTYNEQFF
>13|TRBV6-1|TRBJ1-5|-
TGTGCCTCAAAAGGCCCGATAGCCGGGCCCCAGCATTTT
CASKGPIAGPQHF
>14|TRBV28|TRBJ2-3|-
TGTGCCAGCAGTTTGACAGCTAGCACAGATACGCAGTATTTT
CASSLTASTDTQYF
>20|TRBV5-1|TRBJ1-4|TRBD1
TGCGCCAGCAGCTCAGGGACAGGGAACTATTTACCCGCAACTAATGAAAAACTGTTTTTT
CASSSGTGNYLPATNEKLFF
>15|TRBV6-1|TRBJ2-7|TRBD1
TGTGCCAGCAGTGAAGCTAACAGGGGGCCGTACGAGCAGTACTTC
CASSEANRGPYEQYF
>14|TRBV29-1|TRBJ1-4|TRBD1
TGCAGCGTGGGGATAACAGGGGGCGGTGAAAAACTGTTTTTT
CSVGITGGGEKLFF
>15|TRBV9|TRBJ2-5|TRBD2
TGTGCCAGCTGCGGCGGGGCGGGAGTAAGAGAGACCCAGTACTTC
CASCGGAGVRETQYF
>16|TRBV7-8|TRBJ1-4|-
TGTGCCAGCAGCTTAGTGTCGCCAGCAACTAATGAAAAACTGTTTTTT
CASSLVSPATNEKLFF
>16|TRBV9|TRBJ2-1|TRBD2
TGTGCCAGCAGCGGAACTAGCGGGTGGGGAGCTGGTGAGCAGTTCTTC
CASSGTSGWGAGEQFF
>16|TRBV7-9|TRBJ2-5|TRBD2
TGTTCCAGCAGCCCCCTCGCCCTAGCGGGTGGAGAGACCCAGTACTTC
CSSSPLALAGGETQYF
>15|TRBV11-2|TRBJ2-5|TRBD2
TGTGCCAGCAGCCCGGGACTAGTCGGGGAAGAGACCCAGTACTTC
CASSPGLVGEETQYF
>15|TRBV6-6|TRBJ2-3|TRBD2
TGTGCCAGCAGAGGACTAGCGGGTCCGAAAGATACGCAGTATTTT
CASRGLAGPKDTQYF